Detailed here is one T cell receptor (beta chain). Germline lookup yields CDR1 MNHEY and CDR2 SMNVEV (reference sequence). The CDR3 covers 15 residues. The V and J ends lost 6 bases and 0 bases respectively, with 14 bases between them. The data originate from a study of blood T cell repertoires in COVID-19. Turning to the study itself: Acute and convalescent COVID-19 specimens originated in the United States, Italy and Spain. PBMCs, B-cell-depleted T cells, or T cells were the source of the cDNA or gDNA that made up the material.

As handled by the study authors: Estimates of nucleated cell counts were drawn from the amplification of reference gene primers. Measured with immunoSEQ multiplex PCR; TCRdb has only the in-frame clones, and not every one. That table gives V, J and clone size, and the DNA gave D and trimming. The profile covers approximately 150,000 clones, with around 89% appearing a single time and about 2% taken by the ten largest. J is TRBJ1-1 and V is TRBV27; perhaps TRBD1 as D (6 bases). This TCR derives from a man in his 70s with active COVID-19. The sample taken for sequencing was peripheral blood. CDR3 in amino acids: CASRLDRSMNTEAFF. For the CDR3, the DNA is TGTGCCAGCAGGTTAGACAGGAGCATGAACACTGAAGCTTTCTTT.